The 27 T cell receptor beta chains in this list originate from one sample, sequenced in a study of shared clonotypes between healthy human individuals. Profiled with immunoSEQ multiplex PCR; TCRdb holds only in-frame clones, not every one. The sample records 2 million to 2.5 million clones, over 90% being singletons. The sample taken for sequencing was naive CD4+ T cells from PBMCs. This sample's subset: CD45RA+ positively selected. The source of these receptors is a man aged 18-30 years in good health. Some clones in this sample may be carry-over from other donors' samples.

This clone is a singleton in its sample. The V and J genes are TRBV28 and TRBJ1-3; D unresolved. The CDR3 contains 17 residues. Germline CDR1 is MDHEN and CDR2 is SYDVKM. Trimming left V 7 bases short and J 0 bases short, with 19 bases between. DNA of the CDR3: TGTGCCAGCACCAAGGGCGGCTTCCTCTTCTCTGGAAACACCATATATTTT. Translation gives CASTKGGFLFSGNTIYF.

The CDR3 bases are TGTGCCAGTAGTATGACGAGGGGGCAAGAGACCCAGTACTTC. Protein sequence: CASSMTRGQETQYF. The genes are TRBV19 and TRBJ2-5, with a possible D match to TRBD1 (6 bases). The germline CDR1 and CDR2 sequences are LNHDA and SQIVND (reference sequence). V was trimmed by 3 bases and J by 2 bases, leaving 10 bases between them. The CDR3 is 14 amino acids. Drawing the rest from reference TRBV19 and TRBJ2-5, the complete variable domain is DGGITQSPKYLFRKEGQNVTLSCEQNLNHDAMYWYRQDPGQGLRLIYYSQIVNDFQKGDIAEGYSVSREKKESFPLTVTSAQKNPTAFYLCASSMTRGQETQYFGPGTRLLVL.

The genes are TRBV6-4 and TRBJ1-4; D possibly corresponds to TRBD1 (5 bases). The CDR3 totals 16 residues. Deletions cut 0 bases from V and 7 bases from J, with 15 bases between. CDR1 and CDR2 from the germline V gene are MRHNA and SNTAGT. CDR3 nucleotides: TGTGCCAGCAGTGACTCGAAGGGCAGGGAGGTTGAAAAACTGTTTTTT. Its translation is CASSDSKGREVEKLFF.

The gene calls are TRBV7-2 and TRBJ1-2; D is undetermined. The ends were cut back, 1 base at V and 1 base at J, with 13 bases in the middle. The CDR3 covers 16 residues. The germline CDR1 and CDR2 sequences are SGHTA and FQGNSA. The CDR3 DNA follows: TGTGCCAGCAGCTTAGGGGTCGGTGCCTATAACTATGGCTACACCTTC. Protein product: CASSLGVGAYNYGYTF. Filled out from reference TRBV7-2 and TRBJ1-2, the complete variable domain reads GAGVSQSPSNKVTEKGKDVELRCDPISGHTALYWYRQSLGQGLEFLIYFQGNSAPDKSGLPSDRFSAERTGGSVSTLTIQRTQQEDSAVYLCASSLGVGAYNYGYTFGSGTRLTVV.

To note about this clone: This same CDR3 is encoded by further DNA sequences in the sample. V and J are TRBV11-2 and TRBJ2-3; unclear D gene. With 2 bases removed from V and 1 base from J, the gap between germline ends came to 4 bases. CDR1 and CDR2 from the germline V gene are SGHAT and FQNNGV. This CDR3 contains 13 residues. The CDR3 loop reads CASSLSGTDTQYF. CDR3 coding DNA: TGTGCCAGCAGCTTATCGGGCACAGATACGCAGTATTTT.

The chain links TRBV7-6 to TRBJ2-2, with 9 positions matching TRBD1. Germline V CDR1 and CDR2: SGHVS, FNYEAQ. The CDR3 sequence is 15 residues long. Losses at the gene ends were 4 bases for V and 0 bases for J; bases not matched to a gene: 0. This CDR3 reads CASSWTGANTGELFF. CDR3 in DNA: TGTGCCAGCAGCTGGACAGGGGCGAACACCGGGGAGCTGTTTTTT.

The gene calls are TRBV2 and TRBJ1-2; 10 bases match TRBD1. V lost 5 bases, J lost 3 bases, and 9 bases stayed unmatched. The CDR3 contains 16 residues. The germline CDR1 and CDR2 sequences are SNHLY and FYNNEI. This CDR3 is CASSPVGTGAYYGYTF. The DNA of the CDR3 is TGTGCCAGCAGTCCCGTGGGGACAGGGGCCTACTATGGCTACACCTTC.

The rearrangement joins TRBV27 to TRBJ2-7, with D possibly TRBD1 on 6 matching bases. Trimming took 3 bases from V and 2 from J, leaving 11 bases between them. CDR3 length: 14 amino acids. The germline gives CDR1 MNHEY, CDR2 SMNVEV (reference sequence). The CDR3 spells CASSFLGATYEQYF. CDR3 sequence (DNA): TGTGCCAGCAGTTTCCTGGGGGCCACCTACGAGCAGTACTTC.

This clone was seen just once. J is TRBJ2-7 and V is TRBV5-1, with TRBD1 matching 10 bases. Trimming cost V 1 base and J 6 bases; bases outside gene matches: 7. This CDR3 is built from 15 residues. Germline loops: CDR1 SGHRS, CDR2 YFSETQ. In nucleotides, the CDR3 is TGCGCCAGCAGCTTGTCCGGGACAGGGGTCACCGAGCAGTACTTC. Protein product: CASSLSGTGVTEQYF. The variable domain in full, completed from reference TRBV5-1 and TRBJ2-7, reads KAGVTQTPRYLIKTRGQQVTLSCSPISGHRSVSWYQQTPGQGLQFLFEYFSETQRNKGNFPGRFSGRQFSNSRSEMNVSTLELGDSALYLCASSLSGTGVTEQYFGPGTRLTVT.

This rearrangement joins TRBV25-1 to TRBJ2-5; 12 bases map to TRBD2. V lost 6 bases to trimming and J lost 9 bases; unmatched junction nucleotides: 8. CDR3 size: 14 residues. Germline V lookup: CDR1 MGHDK, CDR2 SYGVNS. The CDR3 nucleotides are TGTGCCAGCAGCCCTAGCGGGGGGGGTTCGTCCCAGTACTTC. The encoded protein is CASSPSGGGSSQYF.

The chain recombines TRBV28 with TRBJ2-3, with D hard to call. Trimming stripped 7 bases from V and 5 bases from J, with 19 bases between. Per germline, CDR1 MDHEN and CDR2 SYDVKM. The CDR3 loop spans 15 amino acids. The CDR3 spells CASTMSPRVGDTQYF. DNA of the CDR3: TGTGCCAGCACCATGAGCCCCCGAGTCGGAGATACGCAGTATTTT. Together with reference TRBV28 and TRBJ2-3, the CDR3 gives the full variable domain: DVKVTQSSRYLVKRTGEKVFLECVQDMDHENMFWYRQDPGLGLRLIYFSYDVKMKEKGDIPEGYSVSREKKERFSLILESASTNQTSMYLCASTMSPRVGDTQYFGPGTRLTVL.

This chain connects TRBV19 to TRBJ1-2, with 9 positions matching TRBD1. V was pared by 5 bases and J by 4 bases, with 11 bases of the junction left unmatched. CDR3 size: 16 residues. Germline V gives CDR1 LNHDA, CDR2 SQIVND (reference sequence). CDR3 DNA: TGTGCCAGTAGTCCCGGGACAGGGACCGTCGCCTATGGCTACACCTTC. This translates into CASSPGTGTVAYGYTF.

The chain joins TRBV19 to TRBJ1-5; possible D gene TRBD1, 5 bases. V was pared by 6 bases and J by 2 bases, with 14 bases between. The CDR3 has 15 amino acids. Per germline, CDR1 LNHDA and CDR2 SQIVND (reference sequence). This CDR3 is CASRHPIGGNQPQHF. CDR3 bases: TGTGCCAGTAGACACCCTATAGGGGGCAATCAGCCCCAGCATTTT.

The chain employs TRBV9 and TRBJ1-2; the match to TRBD1 covers 10 bases. Germline assignment: CDR1 SGDLS and CDR2 YYNGEE. This CDR3 is 15 amino acids long. V lost 4 bases to trimming and J lost 8 bases; unmatched junction nucleotides: 11. CDR3 amino acids: CASSPGQGRPVGYTF. The CDR3 DNA is TGTGCCAGCAGCCCGGGACAGGGGCGCCCGGTAGGCTACACCTTC.

The chain couples TRBV5-1 to TRBJ2-5, with a possible D match to TRBD2 (6 bases). The CDR3 runs 15 residues. Deletions cut 7 bases from V and 10 bases from J, with 26 bases between. The germline V gene encodes CDR1 SGHRS and CDR2 YFSETQ. The CDR3 loop is CASAQTPGTGEVQYF. CDR3 nucleotide sequence: TGCGCCAGCGCACAAACCCCGGGGACGGGAGAGGTCCAGTACTTC.

The chain links TRBV5-6 to TRBJ2-2; D is possibly TRBD1 or TRBD2 (5 bases each). The CDR3 runs to 15 residues. In germline, CDR1 is SGHDT, CDR2 YYEEEE. V was clipped by 1 base and J by 4 bases, with 11 bases between them. CDR3 region: CASSLLGDRTGELFF. In DNA form, the CDR3 reads TGTGCCAGCAGCTTGTTAGGGGACCGCACCGGGGAGCTGTTTTTT.

The chain has TRBV5-6 and TRBJ2-5, with 9 bases matching TRBD2. The CDR3 runs 14 residues. Trimming took 4 bases from V and 7 from J; bases not matched to a gene: 8. The V gene's germline CDR1 is SGHDT and CDR2 YYEEEE. The CDR3 loop is CASSRTSDPGTQYF. DNA for the CDR3: TGTGCCAGCAGCCGGACTAGCGATCCGGGGACCCAGTACTTC.

This clone was recorded only once. The CDR3 region has the DNA TGTGCCAGCAGTCCCCTGACGGACAGGGAGCTGTTTTTT. This codes for CASSPLTDRELFF. The chain links TRBV7-2 to TRBJ2-2; weak D call: TRBD1 (5 bases). The length of the CDR3 is 13 residues. The V end was cut by 6 bases, the J end by 9 bases, with 14 bases between. CDR1 is SGHTA, CDR2 FQGNSA, per germline.

The J gene is TRBJ2-2, the V gene TRBV28; D gene unclear. Per the germline V gene, CDR1 is MDHEN and CDR2 is SYDVKM. V was trimmed by 1 base and J by 2 bases, leaving 8 bases between them. CDR3 length equals 15 residues. The CDR3 loop is CASSLSGYNTGELFF. CDR3 coding DNA: TGTGCCAGCAGTTTATCCGGCTACAACACCGGGGAGCTGTTTTTT.

The chain has TRBV6-1 and TRBJ2-5; D is possibly TRBD2 (6 bases). Germline CDR1 and CDR2: MNHNS and SASEGT. V was shortened by 0 bases and J by 4 bases, with 12 bases between the two germline ends. The CDR3 spans 15 residues. The CDR3 protein is CASSEAREVGETQYF. The CDR3, as DNA: TGTGCCAGCAGTGAAGCCAGGGAGGTAGGAGAGACCCAGTACTTC.

In this sample, this clone turned up once. The V call is TRBV5-8, the J call TRBJ2-3; 8 bases match TRBD2. Per germline, CDR1 SGHTS and CDR2 YDEGEE. This CDR3 contains 15 residues. V shed 4 bases, J shed 2 bases, and the junction held 6 bases outside the gene matches. CDR3 region: CASSQRGPTTDTQYF. The CDR3 coding sequence is TGTGCCAGCAGCCAGCGGGGGCCTACCACAGATACGCAGTATTTT.

The chain uses TRBV7-2 and TRBJ2-1, with unresolved D. V lost 1 base and J lost 4, with 11 bases in between. The CDR3 covers 15 residues. Per germline, CDR1 SGHTA and CDR2 FQGNSA. CDR3 sequence: CASSLGSLVYNEQFF. In DNA form, the CDR3 reads TGTGCCAGCAGCTTAGGTTCTTTGGTTTACAATGAGCAGTTCTTC.

Here the CDR3 DNA reads TGTGCCAGCAGCTTGTTCCGAGAGAACACCGGGGAGCTGTTTTTT. As protein: CASSLFRENTGELFF. This chain uses TRBV5-4 with TRBJ2-2; D is unresolved. Looked up from germline, CDR1 is SGHNT and CDR2 is YYREEE (reference sequence). Trimming shortened V by 1 base and J by 1 base, and 8 bases separated the two germline ends. The CDR3 has 15 amino acids.

CDR3 DNA sequence: TGTGCCAGCAGCGTAGAGCAGCTCTCGAACACCGGGGAGCTGTTTTTT. It codes for CASSVEQLSNTGELFF. This chain connects TRBV9 to TRBJ2-2; D is unclear. V was trimmed by 0 bases and J by 0 bases, leaving 9 bases between them. This CDR3 region has 16 residues. Germline V gene data show CDR1 as SGDLS and CDR2 as YYNGEE.

The chain has TRBV4-2 and TRBJ2-3; 7 bases are a match to TRBD1. Germline V gene data show CDR1 as LGHNA and CDR2 as YNFKEQ. V lost 4 bases and J lost 2; bases outside the gene matches: 6. The CDR3 is made up of 15 amino acids. CDR3 coding DNA: TGTGCCAGCAGCCTTCGGCAGGGGGTCACAGATACGCAGTATTTT. Translation: CASSLRQGVTDTQYF.

This chain joins TRBV7-3 and TRBJ2-1; 9 nucleotides align to TRBD2. The CDR3 runs 15 residues. V was pared by 5 bases and J by 6 bases, with 8 bases of the junction left unmatched. Germline-derived CDR1 and CDR2 are SGHTA and FQGTGA. CDR3 region: CASSLGTSSANEQFF. CDR3 nucleotide sequence: TGTGCCAGCAGCCTCGGGACTAGCTCGGCCAATGAGCAGTTCTTC.

The J gene is TRBJ2-4, the V gene TRBV19; D remains unclear. With 6 bases removed from V and 0 bases from J, the gap between germline ends came to 18 bases. In germline, CDR1 is LNHDA, CDR2 SQIVND (reference sequence). The CDR3 spans 17 residues. CDR3 coding DNA: TGTGCCAGTAGCGACGCGATGACAACCTTAGCCAAAAACATTCAGTACTTC. Amino acids: CASSDAMTTLAKNIQYF.